These T cell receptor beta chains were read from a single sample in a study of blood T cells in healthy people across ages. TCRdb redid the calling of the 5' RACE reads with MiXCR, one entry per CDR3 protein. The sample holds around 1,500,000 distinct CDR3 sequences, approximately 30% seen once. The sequencing input was blood. The receptors derive from a woman between 25 and 40 years old in good health. CDR3s include the opening cysteine and the closing phenylalanine or tryptophan. Not all rows give a size; the values are once, few, many and, for expanded clones, a class.

TRBV5-1,-,CASTPGGITGELFF
TRBV5-1,few,CASSSGTFGYTF
TRBV7-9,many,CASSYSPQGGTQYF
TRBV6-6,few,CASSYSMAREGPGRNEQFF
TRBV3-1,-,CAGSPGTTAQETQYF
TRBV9,-,CASSVGRQGDGYTF
TRBV20-1,few,CSAPGLAPAYEQYF
TRBV27,-,CASSLYRSSYEQYF
TRBV3-1,-,CAGSQRTGYEQYF
TRBV28,many,CASRRQSSPQETQYF
TRBV6-2/TRBV6-3,-,CASSFQPAKTNNEQFF
TRBV7-2,-,CASRPNAGELFF
TRBV20-1,many,CSAQAGGLNEQFF
TRBV2,few,CASSEAIVGQYF
TRBV12-3/TRBV12-4,few,CASSLEGLGKQETQYF
TRBV29-1,-,CSGGQAKQYF
TRBV12-3/TRBV12-4,few,CASSTGTSFNEQFF
TRBV7-2,-,CASSLYSGGSQETQYF
TRBV9,-,CASSPSGAGGGRNQAFF
TRBV20-1,-,CSARERESAYNEQFF
TRBV7-2,-,CASSWSASYEQYF
TRBV20-1,many,CSAYPTSGRGETQYF
TRBV7-2,-,CASSSAQDTQYF
TRBV11-2,once,CASSFQAAPTDTQYF
TRBV24-1,-,CATSDRVPDTQYF
TRBV30,once,CAWSRGAGGSVCEQFF
TRBV18,-,CASSASLGETQYF
TRBV3-1,many,CASSPRGAGAAETQYF
TRBV10-1,-,CASNESVAGGSGQYF
TRBV7-2,-,CASSFGPPGVQDEQYF
TRBV5-4,few,CASSLARQGNTEAFF